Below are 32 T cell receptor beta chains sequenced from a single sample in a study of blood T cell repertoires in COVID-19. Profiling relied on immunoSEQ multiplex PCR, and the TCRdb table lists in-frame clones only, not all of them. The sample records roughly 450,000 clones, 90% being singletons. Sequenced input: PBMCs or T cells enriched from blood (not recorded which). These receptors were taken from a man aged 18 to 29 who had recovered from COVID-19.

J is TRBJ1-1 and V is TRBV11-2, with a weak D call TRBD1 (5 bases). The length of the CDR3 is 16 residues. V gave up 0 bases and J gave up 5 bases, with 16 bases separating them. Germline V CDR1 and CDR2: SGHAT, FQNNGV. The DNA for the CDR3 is TGTGCCAGCAGCTTAGATGGGGGGTGGGGAGGTACTGAAGCTTTCTTT. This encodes CASSLDGGWGGTEAFF.

DNA for the CDR3: TGTGCCTGCCCAGAGAACCTATTTGACGGGACTAGCAAAAACAATGAGCAGTTCTTC. Translated: CACPENLFDGTSKNNEQFF. This chain connects TRBV7-3 to TRBJ2-1, with 9 bases matching TRBD2. V dropped 11 bases and J dropped 5; count of bases not matched to a gene: 25. Per the germline V gene, CDR1 is SGHTA and CDR2 is FQGTGA. The CDR3 loop spans 19 amino acids. The complete variable domain, with remaining parts taken from reference TRBV7-3 and TRBJ2-1, reads GAGVSQTPSNKVTEKGKYVELRCDPISGHTALYWYRQSLGQGPEFLIYFQGTGAADDSGLPNDRFFAVRPEGSVSTLKIQRTERGDSAVYLCACPENLFDGTSKNNEQFFGPGTRLTVL.

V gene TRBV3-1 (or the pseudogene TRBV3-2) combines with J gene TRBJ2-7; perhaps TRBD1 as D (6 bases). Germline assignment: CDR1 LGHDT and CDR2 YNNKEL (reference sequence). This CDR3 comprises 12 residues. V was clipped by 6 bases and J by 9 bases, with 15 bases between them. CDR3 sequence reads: CASSATGSVQYF. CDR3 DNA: TGTGCCAGCAGTGCCACAGGGTCGGTGCAGTACTTC.

DNA for the CDR3: TGTGCCAGCAGTCGCGGGACCGGGGTCTACGAGCAGTACTTC. Protein sequence: CASSRGTGVYEQYF. This sequence joins TRBV6-5 and TRBJ2-7; D perhaps matches TRBD2 (6 bases). This CDR3 comprises 14 residues. CDR1 is MNHEY, CDR2 SVGAGI, per germline. Trimming removed 5 bases from V and 3 bases from J, with 14 bases in between.

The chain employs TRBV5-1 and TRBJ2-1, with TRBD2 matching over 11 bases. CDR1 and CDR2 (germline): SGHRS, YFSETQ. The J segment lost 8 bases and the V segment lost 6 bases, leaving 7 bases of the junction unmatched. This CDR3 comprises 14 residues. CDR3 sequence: CASTLAGGRDEQFF. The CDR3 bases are TGCGCCAGCACCTTAGCGGGGGGGCGCGATGAGCAGTTCTTC.

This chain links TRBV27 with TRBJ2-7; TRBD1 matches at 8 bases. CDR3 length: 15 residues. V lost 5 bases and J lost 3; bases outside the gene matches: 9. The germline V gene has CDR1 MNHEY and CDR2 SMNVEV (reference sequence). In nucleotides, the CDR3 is TGTGCCAGCAGTGACAACCTTGACAGGGGCTACGAGCAGTACTTC. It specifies CASSDNLDRGYEQYF.

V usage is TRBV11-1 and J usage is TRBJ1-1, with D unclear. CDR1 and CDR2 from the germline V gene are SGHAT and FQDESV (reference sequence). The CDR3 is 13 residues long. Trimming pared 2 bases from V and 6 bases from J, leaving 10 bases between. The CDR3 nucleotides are TGTGCCAGCAGCTTATCGGCAGGCCCTGAAGCTTTCTTT. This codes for CASSLSAGPEAFF.

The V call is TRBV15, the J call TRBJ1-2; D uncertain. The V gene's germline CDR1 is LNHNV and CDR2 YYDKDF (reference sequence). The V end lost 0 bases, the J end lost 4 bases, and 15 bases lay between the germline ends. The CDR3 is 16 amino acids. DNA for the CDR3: TGTGCCACCAGCAGAGATTATCAATCAAGCCTCTATGGCTACACCTTC. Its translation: CATSRDYQSSLYGYTF.

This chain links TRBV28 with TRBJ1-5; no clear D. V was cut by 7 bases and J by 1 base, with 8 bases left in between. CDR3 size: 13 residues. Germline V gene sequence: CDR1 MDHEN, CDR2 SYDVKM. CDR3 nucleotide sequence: TGTGCCAGCATTGAGAACAGCAATCAGCCCCAGCATTTT. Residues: CASIENSNQPQHF. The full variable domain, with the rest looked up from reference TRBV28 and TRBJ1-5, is DVKVTQSSRYLVKRTGEKVFLECVQDMDHENMFWYRQDPGLGLRLIYFSYDVKMKEKGDIPEGYSVSREKKERFSLILESASTNQTSMYLCASIENSNQPQHFGDGTRLSIL.

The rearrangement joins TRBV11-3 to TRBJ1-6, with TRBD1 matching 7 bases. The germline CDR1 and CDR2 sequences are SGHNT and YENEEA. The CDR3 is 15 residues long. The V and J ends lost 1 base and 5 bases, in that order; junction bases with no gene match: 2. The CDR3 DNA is TGTGCCAGCAGCTTAGGAGGGACAGATAATTCACCCCTCCACTTT. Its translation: CASSLGGTDNSPLHF.

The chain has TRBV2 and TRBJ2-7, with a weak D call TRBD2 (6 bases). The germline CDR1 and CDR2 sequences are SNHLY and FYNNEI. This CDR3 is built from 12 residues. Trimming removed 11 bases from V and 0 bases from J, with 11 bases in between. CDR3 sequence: CAGRDFSYEQYF. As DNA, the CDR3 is TGTGCCGGGCGGGACTTCTCCTACGAGCAGTACTTC.

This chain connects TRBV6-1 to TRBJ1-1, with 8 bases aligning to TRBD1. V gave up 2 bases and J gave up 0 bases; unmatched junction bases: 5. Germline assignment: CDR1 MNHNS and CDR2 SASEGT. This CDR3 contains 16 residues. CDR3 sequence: CASSEPRGRMNTEAFF. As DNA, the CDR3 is TGTGCCAGCAGTGAACCCAGGGGGCGCATGAACACTGAAGCTTTCTTT.

The CDR3 nucleotides are TGTGCCAGCAGCTTAGAGGGACAGGGGAACTATGGCTACACCTTC. It translates to CASSLEGQGNYGYTF. The chain carries TRBV7-9 and TRBJ1-2; 10 nucleotides line up with TRBD1. The CDR3 covers 15 residues. CDR1 is SEHNR, CDR2 FQNEAQ, per germline (reference sequence). With V trimmed by 1 base and J by 2 bases, 1 base remained unmatched. Full variable domain (remainder filled in from reference TRBV7-9 and TRBJ1-2): DTGVSQNPRHKITKRGQNVTFRCDPISEHNRLYWYRQTLGQGPEFLTYFQNEAQLEKSRLLSDRFSAERPKGSFSTLEIQRTEQGDSAMYLCASSLEGQGNYGYTFGSGTRLTVV.

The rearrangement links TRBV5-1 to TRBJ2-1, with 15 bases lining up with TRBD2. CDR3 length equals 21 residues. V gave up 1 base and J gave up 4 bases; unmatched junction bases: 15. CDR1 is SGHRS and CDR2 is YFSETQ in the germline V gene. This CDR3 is CASSLTSYGLAGGPGYNEQFF. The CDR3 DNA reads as TGCGCCAGCAGCTTGACCTCGTATGGACTAGCGGGAGGGCCGGGATACAATGAGCAGTTCTTC.

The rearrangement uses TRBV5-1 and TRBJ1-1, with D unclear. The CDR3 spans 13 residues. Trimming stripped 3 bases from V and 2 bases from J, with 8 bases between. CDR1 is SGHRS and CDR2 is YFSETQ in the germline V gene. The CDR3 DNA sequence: TGCGCCAGCAGCTCCTCCGTTAACACTGAAGCTTTCTTT. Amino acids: CASSSSVNTEAFF.

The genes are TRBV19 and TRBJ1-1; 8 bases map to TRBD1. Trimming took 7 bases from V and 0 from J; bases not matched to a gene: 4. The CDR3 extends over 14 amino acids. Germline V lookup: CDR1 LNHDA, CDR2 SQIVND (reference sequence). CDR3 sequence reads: CASNVQGVNTEAFF. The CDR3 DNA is TGTGCCAGTAATGTACAGGGGGTGAACACTGAAGCTTTCTTT.

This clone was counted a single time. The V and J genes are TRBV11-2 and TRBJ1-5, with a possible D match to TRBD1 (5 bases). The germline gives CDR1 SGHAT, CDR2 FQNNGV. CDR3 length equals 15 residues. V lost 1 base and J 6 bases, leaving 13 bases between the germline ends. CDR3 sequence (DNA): TGTGCCAGCAGCTTAGGAAGGGGTTTAGGTCAGCCCCAGCATTTT. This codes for CASSLGRGLGQPQHF. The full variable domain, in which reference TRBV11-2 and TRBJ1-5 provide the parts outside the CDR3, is EAGVAQSPRYKIIEKRQSVAFWCNPISGHATLYWYQQILGQGPKLLIQFQNNGVVDDSQLPKDRFSAERLKGVDSTLKIQPAKLEDSAVYLCASSLGRGLGQPQHFGDGTRLSIL.

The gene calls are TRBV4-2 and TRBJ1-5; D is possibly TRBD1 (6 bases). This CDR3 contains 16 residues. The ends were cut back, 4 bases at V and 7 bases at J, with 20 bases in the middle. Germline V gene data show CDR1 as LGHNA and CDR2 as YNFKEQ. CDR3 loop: CASSREGRGSGQPQHF. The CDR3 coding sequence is TGTGCCAGCAGCCGAGAGGGCAGGGGAAGCGGCCAGCCCCAGCATTTT.

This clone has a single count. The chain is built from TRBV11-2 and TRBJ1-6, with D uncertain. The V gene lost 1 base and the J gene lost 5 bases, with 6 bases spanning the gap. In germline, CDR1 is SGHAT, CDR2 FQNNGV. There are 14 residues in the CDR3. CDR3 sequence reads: CASSLGGDNSPLHF. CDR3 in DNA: TGTGCCAGCAGCTTAGGCGGTGATAATTCACCCCTCCACTTT. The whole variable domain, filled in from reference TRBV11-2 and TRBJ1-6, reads EAGVAQSPRYKIIEKRQSVAFWCNPISGHATLYWYQQILGQGPKLLIQFQNNGVVDDSQLPKDRFSAERLKGVDSTLKIQPAKLEDSAVYLCASSLGGDNSPLHFGNGTRLTVT.

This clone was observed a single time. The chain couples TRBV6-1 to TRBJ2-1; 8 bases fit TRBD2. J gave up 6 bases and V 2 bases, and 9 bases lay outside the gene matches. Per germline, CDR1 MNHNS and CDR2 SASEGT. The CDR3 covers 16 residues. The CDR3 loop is CASSEYGTSGLNEQFF. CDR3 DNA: TGTGCCAGCAGTGAATATGGTACTAGCGGTCTCAATGAGCAGTTCTTC.

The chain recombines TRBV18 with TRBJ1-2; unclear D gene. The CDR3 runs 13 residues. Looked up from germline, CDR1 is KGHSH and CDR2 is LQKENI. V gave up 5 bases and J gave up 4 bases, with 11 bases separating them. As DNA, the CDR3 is TGTGCCAGCTCAGGAGTACAAGGCTATGGCTACACCTTC. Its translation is CASSGVQGYGYTF.

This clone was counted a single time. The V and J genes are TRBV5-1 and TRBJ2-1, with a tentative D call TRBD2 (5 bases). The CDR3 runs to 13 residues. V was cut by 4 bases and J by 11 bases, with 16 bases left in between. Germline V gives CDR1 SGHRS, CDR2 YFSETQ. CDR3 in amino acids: CASSPSSEAKQFF. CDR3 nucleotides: TGCGCCAGCAGCCCCTCCTCGGAGGCGAAGCAGTTCTTC.

Here the CDR3 reads CASSSTPSYLGDTQYF. Written as DNA, the CDR3 is TGTGCCAGCAGCTCAACTCCTAGCTACCTAGGGGATACGCAGTATTTT. The chain has TRBV5-4 and TRBJ2-3; tentative D call: TRBD2 (5 bases). Germline CDR1 is SGHNT and CDR2 is YYREEE (reference sequence). Trimming left V 3 bases short and J 6 bases short, with 20 bases between. The CDR3 is 16 amino acids.

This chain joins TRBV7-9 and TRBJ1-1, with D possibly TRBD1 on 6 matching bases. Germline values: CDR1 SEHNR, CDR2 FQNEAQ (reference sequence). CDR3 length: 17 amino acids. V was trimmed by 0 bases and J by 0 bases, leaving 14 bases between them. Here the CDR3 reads CASSLAPGAPLNTEAFF. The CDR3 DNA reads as TGTGCCAGCAGCTTAGCTCCAGGGGCGCCTTTGAACACTGAAGCTTTCTTT.

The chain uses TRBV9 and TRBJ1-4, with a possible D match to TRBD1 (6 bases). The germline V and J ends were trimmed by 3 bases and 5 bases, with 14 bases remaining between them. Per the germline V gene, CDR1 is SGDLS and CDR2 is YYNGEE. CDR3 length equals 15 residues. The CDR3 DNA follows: TGTGCCAGCAGCGCCACCGGACAGATAAATGAAAAACTGTTTTTT. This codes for CASSATGQINEKLFF.

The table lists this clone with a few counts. This CDR3 is CASSSLQSSNEKLFF. CDR3 nucleotides: TGTGCCAGCAGTTCATTACAGTCATCTAATGAAAAACTGTTTTTT. V usage is TRBV27 and J usage is TRBJ1-4; D is ambiguous. V was clipped by 4 bases and J by 3 bases, with 12 bases between them. The CDR3 is made up of 15 amino acids. CDR1 and CDR2 from the germline V gene are MNHEY and SMNVEV (reference sequence). The full variable domain, rest sourced from reference TRBV27 and TRBJ1-4, is EAQVTQNPRYLITVTGKKLTVTCSQNMNHEYMSWYRQDPGLGLRQIYYSMNVEVTDKGDVPEGYKVSRKEKRNFPLILESPSPNQTSLYFCASSSLQSSNEKLFFGSGTQLSVL.

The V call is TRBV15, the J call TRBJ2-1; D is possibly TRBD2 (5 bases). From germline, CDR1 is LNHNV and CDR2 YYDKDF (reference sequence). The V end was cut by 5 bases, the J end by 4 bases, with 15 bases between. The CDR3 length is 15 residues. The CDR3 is CATSLPSSGYNEQFF. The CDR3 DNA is TGTGCCACCAGCCTCCCCTCGAGCGGTTACAATGAGCAGTTCTTC.

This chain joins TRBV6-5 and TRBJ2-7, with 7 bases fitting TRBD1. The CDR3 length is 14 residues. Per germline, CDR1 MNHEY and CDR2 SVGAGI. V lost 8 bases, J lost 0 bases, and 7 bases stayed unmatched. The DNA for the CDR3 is TGTGCCAGCTCTCCGGACAGGTACTCCTACGAGCAGTACTTC. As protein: CASSPDRYSYEQYF.

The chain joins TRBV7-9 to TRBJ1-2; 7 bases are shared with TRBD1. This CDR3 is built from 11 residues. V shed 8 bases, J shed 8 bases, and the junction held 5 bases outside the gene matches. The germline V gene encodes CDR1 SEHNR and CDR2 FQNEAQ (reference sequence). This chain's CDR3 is CASLTGWGYTF. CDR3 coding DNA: TGTGCCAGCTTGACAGGGTGGGGCTACACCTTC.

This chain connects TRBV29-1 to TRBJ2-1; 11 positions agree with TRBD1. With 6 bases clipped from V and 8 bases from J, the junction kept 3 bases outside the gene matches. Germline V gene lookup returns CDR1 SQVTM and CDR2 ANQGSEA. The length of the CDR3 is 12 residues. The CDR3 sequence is CSVGTGGDEQFF. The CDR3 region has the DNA TGCAGCGTGGGGACAGGGGGTGATGAGCAGTTCTTC.

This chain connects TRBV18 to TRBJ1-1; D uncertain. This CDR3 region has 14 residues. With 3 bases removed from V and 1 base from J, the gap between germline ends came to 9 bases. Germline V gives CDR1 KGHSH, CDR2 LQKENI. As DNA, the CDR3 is TGTGCCAGCTCACCTCTGGGCCCGAACACTGAAGCTTTCTTT. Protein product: CASSPLGPNTEAFF.

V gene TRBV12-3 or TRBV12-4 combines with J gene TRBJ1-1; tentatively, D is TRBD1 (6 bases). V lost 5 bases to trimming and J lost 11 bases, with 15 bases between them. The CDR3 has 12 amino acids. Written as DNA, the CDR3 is TGTGCCAGCAGTATCATACAGGGTGACGCTTTCTTT. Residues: CASSIIQGDAFF.